One sample yielded the 6 T cell receptor beta chains listed below, sequenced in a study of brain T cells in children with intractable seizures. Using immunoSEQ multiplex PCR, the repertoire was profiled, and TCRdb retains in-frame clones only, with some absent. The sample lists 75,000 to 80,000 clones, more than 85% occurring once. This specimen was peripheral blood, taken at surgery. Source of these receptors: a boy under three years old with tuberous sclerosis and intractable seizures.

The J gene is TRBJ2-3, the V gene TRBV27, with D perhaps matching TRBD1 (6 bases). Germline V CDR1 and CDR2: MNHEY, SMNVEV (reference sequence). The CDR3 is 18 residues long. The V and J ends lost 6 bases and 2 bases respectively, with 24 bases between them. The CDR3 is CASSLTVYQGGTTDTQYF. As DNA, the CDR3 is TGTGCCAGCAGCTTGACGGTATATCAAGGGGGAACCACAGATACGCAGTATTTT.

The CDR3 reads CASSQDKDGYTF. CDR3 coding DNA: TGTGCCAGCTCCCAGGACAAGGATGGCTACACCTTC. The V and J genes are TRBV11-2 and TRBJ1-2, with D maybe TRBD1 (5 bases). Germline V gene lookup returns CDR1 SGHAT and CDR2 FQNNGV. This CDR3 region has 12 residues. V lost 8 bases to trimming and J lost 6 bases, with 13 bases between them.

This rearrangement joins TRBV5-1 to TRBJ2-5; D call uncertain. Germline V gene sequence: CDR1 SGHRS, CDR2 YFSETQ. The CDR3 has 12 amino acids. With 0 bases removed from V and 2 bases from J, the gap between germline ends came to 2 bases. The chain's CDR3 is CASSLEQETQYF. DNA of the CDR3: TGCGCCAGCAGCTTGGAACAAGAGACCCAGTACTTC.

The rearrangement joins TRBV6-5 to TRBJ1-2; 10 bases match TRBD1. Unmatched junction bases numbered 5, after V lost 8 bases and J lost 8 bases. Germline assignment: CDR1 MNHEY and CDR2 SVGAGI. CDR3 length equals 12 residues. The DNA of the CDR3 is TGTGCCAGCTCGACAGGGGGCCGCGGCTACACCTTC. Its protein product is CASSTGGRGYTF.

V gene TRBV12-3 or TRBV12-4 combines with J gene TRBJ2-3, with a tentative D call TRBD2 (6 bases). Deletions cut 11 bases from V and 2 bases from J, with 14 bases between. The CDR3 covers 13 residues. The CDR3 spells CACVGGNTDTQYF. CDR3 sequence (DNA): TGTGCCTGTGTTGGGGGGAACACAGATACGCAGTATTTT.

This clone appeared a few times. The gene calls are TRBV4-2 and TRBJ1-1; a possible D gene is TRBD1 (5 bases). V gave up 1 base and J gave up 4 bases, with 13 bases separating them. Germline CDR1 and CDR2: LGHNA and YNFKEQ. This CDR3 has 15 amino acids. CDR3 sequence: CASSQGQGPRTEAFF. The CDR3 region has the DNA TGTGCCAGCAGCCAAGGGCAGGGACCTCGCACTGAAGCTTTCTTT.